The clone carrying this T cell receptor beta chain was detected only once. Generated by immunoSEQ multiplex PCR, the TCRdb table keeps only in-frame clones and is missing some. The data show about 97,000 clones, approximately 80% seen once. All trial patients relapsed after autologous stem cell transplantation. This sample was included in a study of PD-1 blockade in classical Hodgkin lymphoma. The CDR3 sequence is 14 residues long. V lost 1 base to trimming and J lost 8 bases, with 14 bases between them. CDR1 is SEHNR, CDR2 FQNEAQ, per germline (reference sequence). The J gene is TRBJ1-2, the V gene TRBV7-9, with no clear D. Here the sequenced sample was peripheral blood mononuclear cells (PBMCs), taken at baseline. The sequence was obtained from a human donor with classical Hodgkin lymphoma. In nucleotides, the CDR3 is TGTGCCAGCAGCTTAGTGGAGGCCGTGGACGGCTACACCTTC. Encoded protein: CASSLVEAVDGYTF. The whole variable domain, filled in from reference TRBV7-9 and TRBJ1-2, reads DTGVSQNPRHKITKRGQNVTFRCDPISEHNRLYWYRQTLGQGPEFLTYFQNEAQLEKSRLLSDRFSAERPKGSFSTLEIQRTEQGDSAMYLCASSLVEAVDGYTFGSGTRLTVV.